The rows below give T cell receptor beta chains drawn from one sample of a study of blood T cell repertoires in COVID-19. Assay used: immunoSEQ multiplex PCR; TCRdb lists only in-frame clones, some missing. The sample holds a few hundred thousand clones, approximately 90% seen once. The specimen was peripheral blood. Receptor source: a man younger than 40 with acute or convalescent COVID-19. CDR3s include the opening cysteine and the closing phenylalanine or tryptophan. D genes are given only for firm matches. Where a row states a size, it is once, few, many or the class of an expanded clone; other rows omit it.

V,D,J,size,DNA,CDR3
TRBV28,.,TRBJ2-3,.,TGTGCCAGCAGCGCGGGGTTCAATACGCAGTATTTT,CASSAGFNTQYF
TRBV30,.,TRBJ1-3,.,TGTGCCTGGAGTGTCCGCTCTGGAAACACCATATATTTT,CAWSVRSGNTIYF
TRBV5-6,TRBD1,TRBJ1-5,.,TGTGCCAGCAGCTCCTATATTATAGGGACAGATCAGCCCCAGCATTTT,CASSSYIIGTDQPQHF
TRBV5-1,.,TRBJ2-5,.,TGCGCCAGCAGCGCTCCAGGGTTCTGGGAGACCCAGTACTTC,CASSAPGFWETQYF
TRBV9,TRBD1,TRBJ2-3,.,TGTGCCAGCAGCGTAGCGGGACAGGCACCCGATACGCAGTATTTT,CASSVAGQAPDTQYF
TRBV6-5,.,TRBJ2-7,.,TGTGCCAGCAGTCTATCCGGGACTTCGGCCTACGAGCAGTACTTC,CASSLSGTSAYEQYF
TRBV30,.,TRBJ1-1,once,TGTGCCTGGAGTCTGAATACAGGCGCCAACACTGAAGCTTTCTTT,CAWSLNTGANTEAFF
TRBV27,.,TRBJ2-3,once,TGTGCCAGCAGTCTTACACCAGATACGCAGTATTTT,CASSLTPDTQYF
TRBV6-1,.,TRBJ1-6,.,TGTGCCAGCAGTGAAGAGGCGGGTCTGAATAATTCACCCCTCCACTTT,CASSEEAGLNNSPLHF
TRBV3-1/TRBV3-2,.,TRBJ1-5,.,TGTGCCAGCAGCCACCGAGACAGCGGCAATCAGCCCCAGCATTTT,CASSHRDSGNQPQHF
TRBV18,TRBD1,TRBJ1-2,.,TGTGCCAGCTCACCGACAGGGGCCGAAAATTATGGCTACACCTTC,CASSPTGAENYGYTF
TRBV2,TRBD1,TRBJ1-3,once,TGTGCCAGCACTCGGGACAGGGGAATTGGAAACACCATATATTTT,CASTRDRGIGNTIYF
TRBV25-1,TRBD2,TRBJ2-3,.,TGTGCCAGCAGACAGCGGGGGGGTTCAGATACGCAGTATTTT,CASRQRGGSDTQYF
TRBV27,.,TRBJ2-7,.,TGTGCCAGCAGTAGGACAGTCTCCTACGAGCAGTACTTC,CASSRTVSYEQYF
TRBV3-1/TRBV3-2,TRBD1,TRBJ1-3,.,TGTGCCAGCAGCCAAGGGACAGGCGGAAACACCATATATTTT,CASSQGTGGNTIYF
TRBV19,TRBD2,TRBJ2-1,.,TGTGCCAGTAGTATGGGACTAGCTACCAATGAGCAGTTCTTC,CASSMGLATNEQFF
TRBV27,.,TRBJ1-1,.,TGTGCCAGCAGTTTGGACAGTCACACTGAAGCTTTCTTT,CASSLDSHTEAFF
TRBV2,TRBD1,TRBJ1-5,.,TGTGCCAGCAGCCCCGGGACAGGGGGCCGAAGCAATCAGCCCCAGCATTTT,CASSPGTGGRSNQPQHF
TRBV29-1,TRBD1,TRBJ2-1,.,TGCAGCGTCGGACAGGGGGCGGGGAATGAGCAGTTCTTC,CSVGQGAGNEQFF
TRBV19,.,TRBJ1-3,.,TGTGCCAGTAGTATCGAGTACTCTGGAAACACCATATATTTT,CASSIEYSGNTIYF
TRBV12-3/TRBV12-4,.,TRBJ1-6,.,TGTGCCAGCAGCTCGGGTTCACCCCTCCACTTT,CASSSGSPLHF
TRBV18,.,TRBJ1-4,.,TGTGCCAGCTCAGGGACAAGTGAAAAACTGTTTTTT,CASSGTSEKLFF